This TCR beta chain was captured by sequencing in a study of blood T cell repertoires in COVID-19. Study-level information: The United States, Italy and Spain were the sources of the acute and convalescent COVID-19 samples. From T cells, B-cell-depleted T cells, or PBMCs came the material, which was cDNA or gDNA.

The CDR3 totals 17 residues. CDR1 is MGHRA, CDR2 YSYEKL, per germline. V was trimmed by 1 base and J by 0 bases, leaving 15 bases between them. As originally analysed: Nucleated cell counts were estimated from reference gene primer amplification. This table comes from immunoSEQ multiplex PCR, and its TCRdb copy is limited to in-frame clones, with some not included. V and J calls plus clone size are reproduced from that table; the DNA served to infer D and trimming. The repertoire includes 150,000 to 200,000 clones, 80% to 85% of them detected once, and approximately 2.4% sits in the top ten. This clonotype originated in a human donor with acute or convalescent COVID-19. The donor label of this sample is uncertain. This chain connects TRBV4-1 to TRBJ1-1, with D possibly matching TRBD1 (5 bases). The specimen sequenced was peripheral blood. The CDR3 is CASSQGAKGPMNTEAFF. The CDR3 nucleotides read TGCGCCAGCAGCCAAGGTGCTAAGGGGCCCATGAACACTGAAGCTTTCTTT.